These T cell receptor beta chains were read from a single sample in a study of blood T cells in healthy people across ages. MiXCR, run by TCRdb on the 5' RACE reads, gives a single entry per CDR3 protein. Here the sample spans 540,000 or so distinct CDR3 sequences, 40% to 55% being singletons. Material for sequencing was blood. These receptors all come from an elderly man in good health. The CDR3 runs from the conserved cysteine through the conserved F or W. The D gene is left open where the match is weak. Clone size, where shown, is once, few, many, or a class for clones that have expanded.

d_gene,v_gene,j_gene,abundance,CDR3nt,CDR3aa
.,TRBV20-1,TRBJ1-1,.,TGCAGTGCTAGAGATCATTGGGGGGCGAGGGCTGAAGCTTTCTTT,CSARDHWGARAEAFF
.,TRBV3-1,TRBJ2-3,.,TGTGCCAGCAGCGCCCGGTGGAATACGCAGTATTTT,CASSARWNTQYF
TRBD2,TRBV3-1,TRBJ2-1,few,TGTGCCAGCAGCCAAGGGACTAGGATCTATGAGCAGTTCTTC,CASSQGTRIYEQFF
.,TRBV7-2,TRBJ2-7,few,TGTGCCAGCAGCGTTGGCTTGAGCTCCTACGAGCAGTACTTC,CASSVGLSSYEQYF
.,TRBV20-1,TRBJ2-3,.,TGCAGTGCTAGAGATTCGGCTAGCGGCACAGATACGCAGTATTTT,CSARDSASGTDTQYF
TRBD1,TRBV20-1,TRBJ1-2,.,TGCAGTGCTACGACAGGGGCGTGCGGCTACACCTTC,CSATTGACGYTF
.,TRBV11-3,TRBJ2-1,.,TGTGCCAGCAGCTTGGGAACTTGGGAGCAGTTCTTC,CASSLGTWEQFF
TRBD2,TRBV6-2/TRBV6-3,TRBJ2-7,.,TGTGCCAGCAGTCCTAGCGGCAACTACGAGCAGTACTTC,CASSPSGNYEQYF
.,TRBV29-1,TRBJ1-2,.,TGCAGCGTTGACCTCCCGGGGCATGGCTACACCTTC,CSVDLPGHGYTF
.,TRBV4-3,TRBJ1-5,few,TGCGCCAGCAGCCAAGGGGCCGGGGGCAATCAGCCCCAGCATTTT,CASSQGAGGNQPQHF
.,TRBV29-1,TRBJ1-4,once,TGCAGCGTTGGATACCTCGGGGAAAAACTGTTTTTT,CSVGYLGEKLFF
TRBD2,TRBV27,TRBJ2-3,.,TGTGCCAGCAGGCCTTTTGGGACTAGCGAGAAGATAAGCACAGATACGCAGTATTTT,CASRPFGTSEKISTDTQYF
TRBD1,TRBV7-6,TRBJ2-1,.,TGTGCCAGCAGCTTAGCTCAATTGACGACAGGGCCCTTTTACAATGGGCAGTTCTTC,CASSLAQLTTGPFYNGQFF
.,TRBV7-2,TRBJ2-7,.,TGTGCCAGCAGCTTAGGTAGTGGGACAAAGTACGAGCAGTACTTC,CASSLGSGTKYEQYF
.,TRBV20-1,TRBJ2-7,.,TGCAGTGCCCGATTGGGCCAGGGGTACTACGAGCAGTACTTC,CSARLGQGYYEQYF
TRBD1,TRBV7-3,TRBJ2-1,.,TGTGCCAGCAGCCGCTTCGGGGGACAGGGGTTTAATGAGCAGTTCTTC,CASSRFGGQGFNEQFF